This T cell receptor beta chain originates from a study of T cells expressing NK-cell markers. Broader study findings: As a fraction of CD8+ T cells, dominant NKG2C+ clonotypes reached about 1.0-7.5% in six donors. Researchers report these clonotypes also headed the CD3+CD56-NKG2C+ fraction in four donors.

The CDR3 totals 14 residues. CDR1 WNHNN and CDR2 SYGVQD come from the germline V gene (reference sequence). TCRdb derives one entry per CDR3 protein from the 5' RACE reads, leaving out DNA. In total, the table holds about 390,000 distinct CDR3 sequences. Regarding this clonotype: Antigen specificity is unknown.

This clonotype was obtained from a woman between 50 and 59 years old in good health. The chain employs TRBV10-1 and TRBJ2-3; TCRdb proposes TRBD1, but this gene call is untestable without DNA. Sequenced: blood T cells: a sorted CD56 or NKG2C T cell subset, CD4+ or CD8+ T cells, or bulk PBMC T cells (not recorded which). The CDR3 reads CASSDGSLSHTQYF.